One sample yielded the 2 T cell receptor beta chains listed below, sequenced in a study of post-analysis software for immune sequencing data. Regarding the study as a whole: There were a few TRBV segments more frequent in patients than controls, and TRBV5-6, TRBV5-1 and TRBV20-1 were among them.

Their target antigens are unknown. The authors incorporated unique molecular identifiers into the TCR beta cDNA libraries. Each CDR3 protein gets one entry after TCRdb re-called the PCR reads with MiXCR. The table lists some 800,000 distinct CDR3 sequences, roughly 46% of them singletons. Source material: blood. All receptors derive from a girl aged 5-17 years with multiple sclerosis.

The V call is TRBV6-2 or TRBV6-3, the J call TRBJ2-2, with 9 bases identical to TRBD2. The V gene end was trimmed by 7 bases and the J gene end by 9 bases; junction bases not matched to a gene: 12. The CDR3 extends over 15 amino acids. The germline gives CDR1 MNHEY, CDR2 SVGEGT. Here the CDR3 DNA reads TGTGCCAGCACCCAGGGACTAGCCCGAGTACGGGAGCTGTTTTTT. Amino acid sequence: CASTQGLARVRELFF.

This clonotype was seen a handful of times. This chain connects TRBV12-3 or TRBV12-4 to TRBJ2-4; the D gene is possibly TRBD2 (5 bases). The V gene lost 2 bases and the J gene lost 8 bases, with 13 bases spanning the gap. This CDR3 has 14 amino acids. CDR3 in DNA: TGTGCCAGCAGTTTAAACCGGGATCGGCACATTCAGTACTTC. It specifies CASSLNRDRHIQYF.